The 5 T cell receptor beta chains in this list originate from one sample, sequenced in a study of T cells in Graves' hyperthyroidism and ophthalmopathy. Researchers took RNA transcripts and amplified the TCR beta CDR3 regions from them. First-round RT-PCR with HTBI primers amplified the TCR CDR3 region. TCRdb analysed the multiplex PCR reads with MiXCR anew, one entry per CDR3 protein. Of over 150,000 distinct CDR3 sequences listed, roughly a sixth were seen once; the top ten hold about 50%. The sample was blood. The receptors derive from a woman aged 45-65 years with Graves' hyperthyroidism.

V and J are TRBV2 and TRBJ2-7; the D gene is possibly TRBD2 (5 bases). Germline lookup yields CDR1 SNHLY and CDR2 FYNNEI. CDR3 length: 15 amino acids. Trimming stripped 5 bases from V and 7 bases from J, with 21 bases between. The CDR3 DNA reads as TGTGCCAGCAGTTCAGTGGGAGCAACCTTTGGTGAGCAGTACTTC. It is translated as CASSSVGATFGEQYF.

The V gene is TRBV6-2 or TRBV6-3, the J gene TRBJ2-7; TRBD1 or TRBD2 may be the D gene (5 bases each). Looked up from germline, CDR1 is MNHEY and CDR2 is SVGEGT. V lost 4 bases to trimming and J lost 0 bases, with 13 bases between them. This CDR3 region has 15 residues. This CDR3 is CASSFGGKSSYEQYF. The CDR3 DNA sequence: TGTGCCAGCAGTTTTGGGGGTAAGAGCTCCTACGAGCAGTACTTC.

The chain has TRBV20-1 and TRBJ1-1, with TRBD1 identical over 10 bases. V lost 3 bases, J lost 6 bases, and 7 bases stayed unmatched. The CDR3 is 14 residues long. The germline gives CDR1 DFQATT, CDR2 SNEGSKA (reference sequence). Here the CDR3 reads CSARFGTGAAEAFF. The CDR3 nucleotides are TGCAGTGCTAGGTTTGGGACAGGGGCCGCTGAAGCTTTCTTT.

This clonotype was seen only a few times. V is TRBV20-1 and J is TRBJ2-1, with a possible D match to TRBD1 (6 bases). The CDR3 extends over 15 amino acids. V was trimmed by 5 bases and J by 0 bases, leaving 14 bases between them. CDR1 is DFQATT and CDR2 is SNEGSKA in the germline V gene (reference sequence). DNA for the CDR3: TGCAGTGCTGACAACAGGGAATTCTCCTACAATGAGCAGTTCTTC. It translates to CSADNREFSYNEQFF.

This clonotype was observed many times. The chain combines TRBV7-8 with TRBJ1-4; TRBD1 matches 7 bases. The germline CDR1 and CDR2 sequences are SGHVS and FQNEAQ. The CDR3 spans 18 residues. V was pared by 1 base and J by 2 bases, with 10 bases of the junction left unmatched. CDR3 sequence (DNA): TGTGCCAGCAGCTTAGTCCCGACAGGGTTCGGCACTAATGAAAAACTGTTTTTT. It yields the protein CASSLVPTGFGTNEKLFF.